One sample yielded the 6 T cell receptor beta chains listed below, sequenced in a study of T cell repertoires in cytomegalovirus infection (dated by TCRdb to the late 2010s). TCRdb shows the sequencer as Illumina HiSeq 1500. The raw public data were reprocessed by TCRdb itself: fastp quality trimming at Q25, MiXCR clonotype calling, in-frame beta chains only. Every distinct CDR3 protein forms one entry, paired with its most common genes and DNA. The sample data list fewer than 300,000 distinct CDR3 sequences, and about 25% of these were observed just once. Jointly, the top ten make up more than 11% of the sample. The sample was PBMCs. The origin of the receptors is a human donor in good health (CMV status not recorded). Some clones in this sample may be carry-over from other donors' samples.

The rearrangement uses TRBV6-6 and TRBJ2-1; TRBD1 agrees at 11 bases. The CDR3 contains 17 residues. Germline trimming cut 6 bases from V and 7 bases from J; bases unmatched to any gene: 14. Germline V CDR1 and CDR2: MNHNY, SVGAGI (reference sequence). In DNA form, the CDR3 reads TGTGCCAGCAGGATAGTATTCGGACAGGGGGCAGGTAATGAGCAGTTCTTC. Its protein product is CASRIVFGQGAGNEQFF.

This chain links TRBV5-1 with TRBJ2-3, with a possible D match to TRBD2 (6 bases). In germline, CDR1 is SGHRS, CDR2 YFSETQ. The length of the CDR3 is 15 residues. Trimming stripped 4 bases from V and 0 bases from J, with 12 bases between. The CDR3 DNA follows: TGCGCCAGCAGCACGGGACTGACTAGCACAGATACGCAGTATTTT. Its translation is CASSTGLTSTDTQYF.

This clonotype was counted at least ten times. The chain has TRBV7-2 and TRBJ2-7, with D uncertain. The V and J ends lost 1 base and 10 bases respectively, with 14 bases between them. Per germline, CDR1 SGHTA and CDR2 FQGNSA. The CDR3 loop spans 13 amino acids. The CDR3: CASSLDQPYSQYF. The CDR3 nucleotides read TGTGCCAGCAGCTTAGACCAACCATATAGCCAGTACTTC.

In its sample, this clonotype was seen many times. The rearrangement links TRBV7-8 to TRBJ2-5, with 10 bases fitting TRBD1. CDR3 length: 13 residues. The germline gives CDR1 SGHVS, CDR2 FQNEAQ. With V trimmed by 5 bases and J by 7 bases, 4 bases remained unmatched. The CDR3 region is CASSLRQGATQYF. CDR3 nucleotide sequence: TGTGCCAGCAGCCTGAGACAGGGGGCGACCCAGTACTTC.

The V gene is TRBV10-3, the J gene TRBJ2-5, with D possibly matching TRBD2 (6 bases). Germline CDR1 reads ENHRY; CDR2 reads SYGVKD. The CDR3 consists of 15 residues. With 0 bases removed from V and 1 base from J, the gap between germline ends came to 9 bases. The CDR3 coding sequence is TGTGCCATCAGTGAGTCGGGGGGAATCCAAGAGACCCAGTACTTC. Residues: CAISESGGIQETQYF.

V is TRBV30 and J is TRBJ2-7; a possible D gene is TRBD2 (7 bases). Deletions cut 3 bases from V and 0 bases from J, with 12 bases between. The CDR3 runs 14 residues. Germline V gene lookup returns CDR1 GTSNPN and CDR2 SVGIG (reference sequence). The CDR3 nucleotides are TGTGCCTGGAGGACTAGGGGGGGCTCCTACGAGCAGTACTTC. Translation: CAWRTRGGSYEQYF.